These T cell receptor beta chains were read from a single sample in a study of blood T cell repertoires in COVID-19. TCRdb's table, derived via immunoSEQ multiplex PCR, lists solely in-frame clones and lacks some. The sample shows 150,000 to 200,000 clones, 80% to 90% of them seen only once. Source material: PBMCs or T cells enriched from blood (not recorded which). The receptor set was obtained from a woman in her fifties or sixties in a cohort exposed to, infected with or recovered from COVID-19 (not recorded which). CDR3s include the opening cysteine and the closing phenylalanine or tryptophan. D genes are given only for firm matches. Size values are once, few and many counts, or a class for expanded clones, and some rows have none.

CDR3: CASSLVRSSGSRTGELFF; DNA: TGTGCCAGCAGCTTAGTTCGGTCTAGCGGGAGCCGCACCGGGGAGCTGTTTTTT; J: TRBJ2-2; V: TRBV11-2; D: TRBD2; size: NA
CDR3: CASGLGELAGGPDTQYF; DNA: TGTGCTAGTGGTTTGGGTGAACTAGCGGGAGGCCCAGATACGCAGTATTTT; J: TRBJ2-3; V: TRBV12-5; D: TRBD2; size: NA
CDR3: CASSAQHWKLFF; DNA: TGTGCCAGCAGTGCACAGCATTGGAAACTGTTTTTT; J: TRBJ1-4; V: TRBV28; D: NA; size: NA
CDR3: CASSTTFGLAGVLNEQFF; DNA: TGTGCCAGCAGCACGACTTTTGGGCTAGCGGGAGTGCTGAATGAGCAGTTCTTC; J: TRBJ2-1; V: TRBV28; D: TRBD2; size: NA
CDR3: CASSLSERTGKGTEQYF; DNA: TGTGCCAGCAGCTTAAGCGAAAGGACAGGGAAAGGTACCGAGCAGTACTTC; J: TRBJ2-7; V: TRBV9; D: TRBD1; size: NA
CDR3: CASSIGLRDRASTSTDTQYF; DNA: TGTGCCAGTAGTATAGGTCTCCGGGACAGGGCAAGCACTAGCACAGATACGCAGTATTTT; J: TRBJ2-3; V: TRBV19; D: TRBD1; size: NA
CDR3: CASSERGNTGELFF; DNA: TGTGCCAGCAGTGAGCGAGGGAACACCGGGGAGCTGTTTTTT; J: TRBJ2-2; V: TRBV6-4; D: NA; size: once
CDR3: CASSLAPAYQPQHF; DNA: TGTGCCAGCAGCTTAGCACCAGCGTATCAGCCCCAGCATTTT; J: TRBJ1-5; V: TRBV7-2; D: NA; size: NA
CDR3: CASSVATGLNTEAFF; DNA: TGTGCCAGCAGCGTAGCTACAGGGTTGAACACTGAAGCTTTCTTT; J: TRBJ1-1; V: TRBV9; D: NA; size: NA
CDR3: CASSHPPGKETQYF; DNA: TGCGCCAGCAGTCACCCCCCGGGGAAGGAGACCCAGTACTTC; J: TRBJ2-5; V: TRBV23-1; D: NA; size: NA
CDR3: CASKPNYNEQFF; DNA: TGTGCCAGCAAGCCAAATTACAATGAGCAGTTCTTC; J: TRBJ2-1; V: TRBV6-5; D: NA; size: NA
CDR3: CASSLGGGNTEAFF; DNA: TGCGCCAGCAGCTTGGGCGGTGGGAACACTGAAGCTTTCTTT; J: TRBJ1-1; V: TRBV5-1; D: NA; size: few
CDR3: CASSKSPVARQNEQFF; DNA: TGTGCCAGCAGCAAAAGCCCCGTCGCTAGGCAGAATGAGCAGTTCTTC; J: TRBJ2-1; V: TRBV21-1; D: NA; size: once
CDR3: CATGKQGSSGEQFF; DNA: TGTGCCACAGGGAAACAGGGAAGTTCGGGTGAGCAGTTCTTC; J: TRBJ2-1; V: TRBV24-1; D: NA; size: once
CDR3: CSASFAGISGANVLTF; DNA: TGCAGTGCTAGTTTCGCAGGGATCTCTGGGGCCAACGTCCTGACTTTC; J: TRBJ2-6; V: TRBV20-1; D: NA; size: NA
CDR3: CASSQDPGVGEQYF; DNA: TGTGCCAGCAGCCAAGATCCGGGGGTGGGCGAGCAGTACTTC; J: TRBJ2-7; V: TRBV14; D: NA; size: NA
CDR3: CAAVAKSGGSNEQFF; DNA: TGTGCCGCAGTAGCGAAGAGCGGGGGCAGCAATGAGCAGTTCTTC; J: TRBJ2-1; V: TRBV19; D: TRBD2; size: NA
CDR3: CASSPRTSGTYEQYF; DNA: TGTGCCAGCAGCCCAAGGACTAGCGGAACCTACGAGCAGTACTTC; J: TRBJ2-7; V: TRBV6-5; D: TRBD2; size: NA
CDR3: CASSNPSGRATDTQYF; DNA: TGTGCCAGCAGCAATCCTAGCGGGAGGGCCACAGATACGCAGTATTTT; J: TRBJ2-3; V: TRBV5-4; D: TRBD2; size: NA
CDR3: CASRTLQGYGYTF; DNA: TGTGCCAGCAGGACTCTCCAGGGTTACGGCTACACCTTC; J: TRBJ1-2; V: TRBV12-3/TRBV12-4; D: NA; size: NA
CDR3: CASSARGEGEKLFF; DNA: TGTGCCAGCAGTGCCCGGGGGGAAGGGGAAAAACTGTTTTTT; J: TRBJ1-4; V: TRBV2; D: NA; size: once
CDR3: CASSSGLSHGELFF; DNA: TGTGCCAGCAGTTCGGGACTTTCACACGGGGAGCTGTTTTTT; J: TRBJ2-2; V: TRBV28; D: NA; size: NA
CDR3: CASKSRENTEAFF; DNA: TGTGCCAGCAAAAGCAGGGAGAACACTGAAGCTTTCTTT; J: TRBJ1-1; V: TRBV7-9; D: NA; size: once
CDR3: CASSFVQEEQYF; DNA: TGTGCCAGCAGTTTCGTACAGGAAGAACAGTACTTC; J: TRBJ2-7; V: TRBV12-3/TRBV12-4; D: NA; size: NA